One sample yielded the 13 T cell receptor beta chains listed below, sequenced in a study of control samples from healthy donors and cancer patients. Clones were sequenced by immunoSEQ multiplex PCR, and TCRdb holds only the in-frame ones, with some missing. This table has 150,000 to 200,000 clones, 80% to 95% appearing once. Sequenced: blood. The receptors stem from a woman aged 35 to 49 in good health.

V gene TRBV6-5 combines with J gene TRBJ1-1, with 9 bases that match TRBD1. This CDR3 contains 14 residues. Germline CDR1 is MNHEY and CDR2 is SVGAGI. V was clipped by 2 bases and J by 6 bases; unmatched bases: 4. CDR3: CASSYDRGGPEAFF. The CDR3 DNA reads as TGTGCCAGCAGTTACGACAGGGGGGGTCCTGAAGCTTTCTTT.

The chain combines TRBV3-1 (or the pseudogene TRBV3-2) with TRBJ1-6; the D is unclear. This CDR3 contains 16 residues. V lost 1 base and J 0 bases, leaving 7 bases between the germline ends. The germline V gene encodes CDR1 LGHDT and CDR2 YNNKEL (reference sequence). CDR3 amino acids: CASSQVGSSYNSPLHF. The CDR3 DNA follows: TGTGCCAGCAGCCAAGTAGGGAGCTCCTATAATTCACCCCTCCACTTT.

The rearrangement links TRBV6-1 to TRBJ1-2; 9 bases fit TRBD1. Per germline, CDR1 MNHNS and CDR2 SASEGT. The V gene end was trimmed by 1 base and the J gene end by 7 bases; junction bases not matched to a gene: 7. This CDR3 is built from 15 residues. The CDR3, as DNA: TGTGCCAGCAGTGAAGAAGGGACAGGGCCTAGTGGCTACACCTTC. As protein: CASSEEGTGPSGYTF.

Comments on this clone: Other DNA sequences in this specimen translate into the identical CDR3. The chain employs TRBV14 and TRBJ1-4, with D perhaps matching TRBD1 (5 bases). Germline V gene lookup returns CDR1 SGHDN and CDR2 FVKESK. The CDR3 sequence is 13 residues long. Deletions cut 4 bases from V and 2 bases from J, with 5 bases between. The CDR3 bases are TGTGCCAGCAGCCGGGGGACTAATGAAAAACTGTTTTTT. Its translation: CASSRGTNEKLFF.

This chain connects TRBV5-6 to TRBJ2-2, with 7 bases fitting TRBD1. Germline V gives CDR1 SGHDT, CDR2 YYEEEE. This CDR3 contains 14 residues. Trimming removed 3 bases from V and 6 bases from J; junction bases left unmatched: 5. The CDR3 nucleotides read TGTGCCAGCAGCTGGACAGGTGGCCCCGGGGAGCTGTTTTTT. This codes for CASSWTGGPGELFF.

The CDR3 bases are TGCGCCAGCAGCCCCGGCGATTCACCTGCAACTAATGAAAAACTGTTTTTT. Residues: CASSPGDSPATNEKLFF. The chain combines TRBV5-1 with TRBJ1-4; D uncertain. V lost 4 bases and J 0 bases, leaving 16 bases between the germline ends. CDR3 length: 17 residues. Germline V gives CDR1 SGHRS, CDR2 YFSETQ. The variable domain in full, completed from reference TRBV5-1 and TRBJ1-4, reads KAGVTQTPRYLIKTRGQQVTLSCSPISGHRSVSWYQQTPGQGLQFLFEYFSETQRNKGNFPGRFSGRQFSNSRSEMNVSTLELGDSALYLCASSPGDSPATNEKLFFGSGTQLSVL.

The chain couples TRBV24-1 to TRBJ2-2; a weak D match, TRBD2 (6 bases). V was cut by 4 bases and J by 4 bases, with 18 bases left in between. This CDR3 has 17 amino acids. CDR1 and CDR2 from the germline V gene are KGHDR and SFDVKD. As DNA, the CDR3 is TGTGCCACCAGTGACCCGATCGCCGGGGGTTCCACCGGGGAGCTGTTTTTT. Its translation: CATSDPIAGGSTGELFF.

This chain links TRBV2 with TRBJ2-7; unclear D gene. CDR3 length: 14 residues. The germline V gene encodes CDR1 SNHLY and CDR2 FYNNEI. V lost 6 bases to trimming and J lost 0 bases, with 12 bases between them. The CDR3 DNA reads as TGTGCCAGCAGCGCCATTAAACTCTCCTACGAGCAGTACTTC. Encoded protein: CASSAIKLSYEQYF.

The chain combines TRBV5-1 with TRBJ2-7; D possibly corresponds to TRBD1 (5 bases). The germline CDR1 and CDR2 sequences are SGHRS and YFSETQ. Trimming took off 2 bases at V and 7 bases at J, with 13 bases between the two ends. The CDR3 runs 13 residues. CDR3 region: CASSFGAAWEQYF. The CDR3, as DNA: TGCGCCAGCAGCTTTGGGGCAGCGTGGGAGCAGTACTTC.

The gene calls are TRBV10-1 and TRBJ1-2; D remains unclear. Trimming took 7 bases from V and 0 from J, leaving 9 bases between them. CDR1 WNHNN and CDR2 SYGVQD come from the germline V gene (reference sequence). The CDR3 is made up of 13 amino acids. The DNA of the CDR3 is TGCGCCAGCACCGCAGATCCTAACTATGGCTACACCTTC. Translating gives CASTADPNYGYTF.

This chain joins TRBV5-1 and TRBJ1-1; no clear D gene. Trimming removed 2 bases at V and 0 bases at J, with 8 bases between. This CDR3 region has 14 residues. CDR1 and CDR2 (germline): SGHRS, YFSETQ. The CDR3 nucleotides are TGCGCCAGCAGCTTCCGTGATTTGAACACTGAAGCTTTCTTT. Residues: CASSFRDLNTEAFF.

The genes are TRBV9 and TRBJ1-1; D is perhaps TRBD1 (6 bases). This CDR3 has 15 amino acids. Germline CDR1 and CDR2: SGDLS and YYNGEE. Deletions cut 0 bases from V and 0 bases from J, with 9 bases between. This chain's CDR3 is CASSVGGALNTEAFF. In DNA, the CDR3 is TGTGCCAGCAGCGTAGGGGGGGCCCTGAACACTGAAGCTTTCTTT.

The chain uses TRBV5-6 and TRBJ1-5, with D uncertain. Trimming pared 2 bases from V and 6 bases from J, leaving 6 bases between. Germline V gives CDR1 SGHDT, CDR2 YYEEEE. This CDR3 spans 12 amino acids. As DNA, the CDR3 is TGTGCCAGCAGCTTTAAGACTCAGCCCCAGCATTTT. Residues: CASSFKTQPQHF.